Below are 27 T cell receptor beta chains sequenced from a single sample in a study of OX40 agonist ivuxolimab in advanced cancers. Sequencing used immunoSEQ multiplex PCR; TCRdb keeps in-frame clones, though not all of them. The profile shows tens of thousands of clones, approximately 80% of them singletons. Sequencing used CD4+ or CD8+ T cells sorted from blood, obtained in a trial of the OX40 agonist ivuxolimab. These TCRs come from an adult with an advanced solid tumor such as melanoma, head and neck, liver or kidney cancer.

This chain uses TRBV4-2 with TRBJ1-2; D perhaps matches TRBD1 (5 bases). This CDR3 is built from 16 residues. Germline-derived CDR1 and CDR2 are LGHNA and YNFKEQ. V shed 0 bases and J shed 4 bases, with 15 bases lying between them. CDR3 DNA: TGTGCCAGCAGCCAAGACTGGGGACTTTTGAGCTATGGCTACACCTTC. It codes for CASSQDWGLLSYGYTF.

The rearrangement joins TRBV5-5 to TRBJ1-2, with TRBD1 as a possible D gene (5 bases). Between the trimmed V and J ends, which lost 5 bases and 9 bases, there was a span of 17 bases. The CDR3 runs to 13 residues. Germline values: CDR1 SGHKS, CDR2 YYEKEE (reference sequence). CDR3 in amino acids: CASSPGLTLSYTF. CDR3 coding DNA: TGTGCCAGCAGTCCGGGACTCACGTTGAGCTACACCTTC.

Here the CDR3 reads CASKLAGGPYNEQFF. CDR3 sequence (DNA): TGTGCCAGCAAACTAGCGGGAGGGCCCTACAATGAGCAGTTCTTC. V gene TRBV5-4 combines with J gene TRBJ2-1, with TRBD2 matching 13 bases. V shed 6 bases and J 2 bases; nucleotides not matched to a gene: 2. The CDR3 extends over 15 amino acids. Per germline, CDR1 SGHNT and CDR2 YYREEE (reference sequence).

The rearrangement links TRBV2 to TRBJ2-1, with 9 bases that match TRBD1. The CDR3 is made up of 16 amino acids. CDR1 and CDR2 (germline): SNHLY, FYNNEI. V gave up 6 bases and J gave up 6 bases; unmatched junction bases: 12. This CDR3 is CASSKGRGTGSNEQFF. As DNA, the CDR3 is TGTGCCAGCAGCAAAGGGAGGGGGACAGGGAGCAATGAGCAGTTCTTC.

This chain links TRBV11-3 with TRBJ2-3, with D perhaps TRBD1 (6 bases). CDR3 size: 13 residues. Trimming pared 2 bases from V and 4 bases from J, leaving 7 bases between. CDR1 and CDR2 from the germline V gene are SGHNT and YENEEA. The CDR3 protein is CASSLQGSDTQYF. In DNA, the CDR3 is TGTGCCAGCAGCTTACAGGGGTCAGATACGCAGTATTTT.

This clone is a singleton in its sample. This chain connects TRBV4-1 to TRBJ2-1, with 10 bases that match TRBD1. The germline V gene encodes CDR1 MGHRA and CDR2 YSYEKL. V was clipped by 4 bases and J by 5 bases; unmatched bases: 14. The CDR3 loop spans 18 amino acids. For the CDR3, the DNA is TGCGCCAGCAGCCCATCGACAGGGGGCCGGTCAAGGAACAATGAGCAGTTCTTC. Its translation is CASSPSTGGRSRNNEQFF.

The V gene is TRBV7-3, the J gene TRBJ2-5; possible D gene TRBD2, 7 bases. The CDR3 length is 14 residues. In germline, CDR1 is SGHTA, CDR2 FQGTGA. The V end was cut by 5 bases, the J end by 4 bases, with 14 bases between. This CDR3 is CASSPNGGRETQYF. CDR3 in DNA: TGTGCCAGCAGCCCAAACGGGGGGCGAGAGACCCAGTACTTC.

The genes are TRBV16 and TRBJ1-3; D uncertain. In germline, CDR1 is KGHSY, CDR2 FQNENV. Trimming pared 1 base from V and 2 bases from J, leaving 3 bases between. CDR3 size: 13 residues. CDR3: CASSQFPGNTIYF. The CDR3 nucleotides are TGTGCCAGCAGCCAATTTCCTGGAAACACCATATATTTT. Based on the CDR3 plus reference TRBV16 and TRBJ1-3, the full variable domain is GEEVAQTPKHLVRGEGQKAKLYCAPIKGHSYVFWYQQVLKNEFKFLISFQNENVFDETGMPKERFSAKCLPNSPCSLEIQATKLEDSAVYFCASSQFPGNTIYFGEGSWLTVV.

The chain carries TRBV6-1 and TRBJ2-2; D is perhaps TRBD1 (6 bases). This CDR3 region has 15 residues. In germline, CDR1 is MNHNS, CDR2 SASEGT. With 8 bases removed from V and 6 bases from J, the gap between germline ends came to 19 bases. The CDR3 sequence: CASQLVVQGSGELFF. The DNA of the CDR3 is TGTGCCAGCCAACTCGTCGTACAGGGTTCCGGGGAGCTGTTTTTT.

The count of this clone is one. The rearrangement uses TRBV14 and TRBJ2-3; 8 positions match TRBD2. CDR3 length: 16 amino acids. Looked up from germline, CDR1 is SGHDN and CDR2 is FVKESK. After removal of 2 bases from V and 1 base from J, the junction contained 5 bases not matched to a gene. Here the CDR3 DNA reads TGTGCCAGCAGCCAAACACCGGGACTAGGCACAGATACGCAGTATTTT. It translates to CASSQTPGLGTDTQYF.

This chain connects TRBV6-1 to TRBJ1-3; the match to TRBD1 covers 12 bases. The CDR3 spans 16 residues. Germline V gives CDR1 MNHNS, CDR2 SASEGT. J was trimmed by 9 bases and V by 2 bases; bases with no gene match: 8. The CDR3 sequence is CASSEPGQGAETTIYF. The CDR3 DNA sequence: TGTGCCAGCAGTGAACCGGGACAGGGGGCGGAAACCACCATATATTTT.

The rearrangement uses TRBV25-1 and TRBJ2-2; D gene ambiguous. CDR1 MGHDK and CDR2 SYGVNS come from the germline V gene. This CDR3 is 14 amino acids long. Trimming left V 4 bases short and J 5 bases short, with 11 bases between. CDR3 region: CASSGQDLTGELFF. For the CDR3, the DNA is TGTGCCAGCAGTGGCCAAGATCTTACCGGGGAGCTGTTTTTT.

The V gene is TRBV7-2, the J gene TRBJ1-1; tentatively, D is TRBD1 (5 bases). CDR3 length equals 13 residues. Germline V CDR1 and CDR2: SGHTA, FQGNSA. Trimming left V 5 bases short and J 5 bases short, with 12 bases between. The CDR3 bases are TGTGCCAGCAGCCCCCTTGGGGGGACTGAAGCTTTCTTT. As protein: CASSPLGGTEAFF.

The chain links TRBV4-3 to TRBJ2-5; D is uncertain. The J call may be mistaken, given a closer DNA end match to TRBJ2-7. This CDR3 is 15 amino acids long. Germline V CDR1 and CDR2: LGHNA, YSLEER. CDR3 amino acids: CASSQEVVESYEQYF. The CDR3 coding sequence is TGCGCCAGCAGCCAAGAGGTGGTGGAGTCCTACGAGCAGTACTTC.

The chain combines TRBV5-1 with TRBJ1-3; unclear D gene. Trimming took 4 bases from V and 0 from J, leaving 5 bases between them. CDR3 length equals 13 residues. Germline CDR1 is SGHRS and CDR2 is YFSETQ. CDR3 in DNA: TGCGCCAGCAGCCCTTCCTCTGGAAACACCATATATTTT. The encoded protein is CASSPSSGNTIYF.

The V call is TRBV6-1, the J call TRBJ2-1, with D perhaps matching TRBD2 (5 bases). Germline CDR1 reads MNHNS; CDR2 reads SASEGT. The V end was cut by 4 bases, the J end by 1 base, with 17 bases between. CDR3 size: 17 residues. CDR3 nucleotide sequence: TGTGCCAGCAGTGCTCCTGCGGGCTTTGGGTCCTACAATGAGCAGTTCTTC. It translates to CASSAPAGFGSYNEQFF.

The V call is TRBV5-4, the J call TRBJ2-1, with TRBD1 identical over 7 bases. With V trimmed by 0 bases and J by 3 bases, 3 bases remained unmatched. CDR3 length: 15 amino acids. CDR1 and CDR2 from the germline V gene are SGHNT and YYREEE (reference sequence). CDR3: CASSLGQGVYNEQFF. The CDR3 DNA sequence: TGTGCCAGCAGCTTGGGACAGGGAGTCTACAATGAGCAGTTCTTC. Full variable domain (rest looked up from reference TRBV5-4 and TRBJ2-1): ETGVTQSPTHLIKTRGQQVTLRCSSQSGHNTVSWYQQALGQGPQFIFQYYREEENGRGNFPPRFSGLQFPNYSSELNVNALELDDSALYLCASSLGQGVYNEQFFGPGTRLTVL.

The V gene is TRBV6-1, the J gene TRBJ1-4; D remains ambiguous. Germline V gene data show CDR1 as MNHNS and CDR2 as SASEGT. Trimming pared 6 bases from V and 0 bases from J, leaving 8 bases between. The CDR3 consists of 14 residues. The CDR3 loop reads CASREHATNEKLFF. CDR3 DNA sequence: TGTGCCAGCAGGGAACACGCAACTAATGAAAAACTGTTTTTT.

V usage is TRBV19 and J usage is TRBJ2-3; 13 nucleotides line up with TRBD2. CDR1 LNHDA and CDR2 SQIVND come from the germline V gene (reference sequence). This CDR3 spans 17 amino acids. With 1 base clipped from V and 4 bases from J, the junction kept 5 bases outside the gene matches. The CDR3 loop reads CASSIARTSGSADTQYF. CDR3 in DNA: TGTGCCAGTAGTATAGCCCGGACTAGCGGGAGCGCAGATACGCAGTATTTT.

V usage is TRBV10-3 and J usage is TRBJ1-3, with D possibly being TRBD1 (6 bases). The CDR3 has 14 amino acids. Trimming shortened V by 3 bases and J by 5 bases, and 11 bases separated the two germline ends. Germline values: CDR1 ENHRY, CDR2 SYGVKD. The CDR3: CAISDLGARNTIYF. The CDR3 DNA sequence: TGTGCCATCAGTGACTTGGGGGCGAGAAACACCATATATTTT.

The rearrangement uses TRBV2 and TRBJ1-6, with 9 positions matching TRBD1. This CDR3 region has 12 residues. The germline CDR1 and CDR2 sequences are SNHLY and FYNNEI. The junction had 4 bases not matched to a gene; V was cut back by 6 bases and J by 13 bases. Here the CDR3 DNA reads TGTGCCAGCAGGGGGACAGGGACGCCCCTCCACTTT. Protein: CASRGTGTPLHF.

The chain's CDR3 is CASSVGGQGQTKGYTF. CDR3 DNA: TGTGCCAGCAGCGTAGGGGGACAGGGTCAGACGAAAGGCTACACCTTC. The chain combines TRBV9 with TRBJ1-2; 9 nucleotides agree with TRBD1. This CDR3 is 16 amino acids long. Germline V gives CDR1 SGDLS, CDR2 YYNGEE. Trimming took 0 bases from V and 8 from J; bases not matched to a gene: 11. Based on the CDR3 plus reference TRBV9 and TRBJ1-2, the full variable domain is DSGVTQTPKHLITATGQRVTLRCSPRSGDLSVYWYQQSLDQGLQFLIQYYNGEERAKGNILERFSAQQFPDLHSELNLSSLELGDSALYFCASSVGGQGQTKGYTFGSGTRLTVV.

This clone was counted once. The chain employs TRBV15 and TRBJ1-3; perhaps TRBD1 as D (5 bases). Trimming pared 5 bases from V and 2 bases from J, leaving 7 bases between. The CDR3 length is 13 residues. The germline gives CDR1 LNHNV, CDR2 YYDKDF (reference sequence). CDR3: CATSGQPGNTIYF. DNA for the CDR3: TGTGCCACCAGCGGACAACCTGGAAACACCATATATTTT.

CDR3 sequence (DNA): TGTGCCAGCAGCAGCGGGATGAAAGAGACCCAGTACTTC. It is translated as CASSSGMKETQYF. The J gene is TRBJ2-5, the V gene TRBV5-8; 7 positions match TRBD2. Germline loops: CDR1 SGHTS, CDR2 YDEGEE. The CDR3 spans 13 residues. Trimming cost V 4 bases and J 3 bases; bases outside gene matches: 3.

The CDR3 region is CASSLVGGATTTEAFF. The DNA for the CDR3 is TGCGCCAGCAGCTTGGTAGGCGGGGCAACGACCACTGAAGCTTTCTTT. The V and J genes are TRBV5-1 and TRBJ1-1; possible D gene TRBD1, 5 bases. This CDR3 comprises 16 residues. The germline V gene encodes CDR1 SGHRS and CDR2 YFSETQ. V gave up 0 bases and J gave up 4 bases, with 16 bases separating them.

The rearrangement joins TRBV18 to TRBJ2-2, with no clear D. The CDR3 length is 15 residues. Trimming took 1 base from V and 4 from J, leaving 10 bases between them. Germline V gene sequence: CDR1 KGHSH, CDR2 LQKENI. This chain's CDR3 is CASSPLSWVTGELFF. In DNA, the CDR3 is TGTGCCAGCTCACCACTTTCGTGGGTCACCGGGGAGCTGTTTTTT. Complete variable domain (other parts from reference TRBV18 and TRBJ2-2): NAGVMQNPRHLVRRRGQEARLRCSPMKGHSHVYWYRQLPEEGLKFMVYLQKENIIDESGMPKERFSAEFPKEGPSILRIQQVVRGDSAAYFCASSPLSWVTGELFFGEGSRLTVL.

The chain employs TRBV19 and TRBJ1-5, with D unresolved. Germline-derived CDR1 and CDR2 are LNHDA and SQIVND (reference sequence). V dropped 7 bases and J dropped 6 bases, with 19 bases sitting between them. The CDR3 is made up of 15 amino acids. CDR3 sequence (DNA): TGTGCCAGTACCCAAGATGGCAGCGCGGCTCAGCCCCAGCATTTT. As protein: CASTQDGSAAQPQHF.